The entry below describes one T cell receptor beta chain. Per the original methods: Reference gene primer amplification in the assay estimated nucleated cell counts. Assay: immunoSEQ multiplex PCR; the TCRdb copy retains only in-frame clones and omits some. The DNA gave D and trimming, while V, J and clone size come from that table. The sample has approximately 500,000 clones; approximately 92% are singletons. Seattle enrolled patients during active infection and tracked them longitudinally. These data originate in a study of blood T cell repertoires in COVID-19. Overall study: T cells, B-cell-depleted T cells, or PBMCs supplied cDNA or gDNA.

The CDR3 runs 13 residues. Losses at the gene ends were 4 bases for V and 2 bases for J; bases not matched to a gene: 0. The clonotype comes from a man between 18 and 35 years old with COVID-19, enrolled during active disease. The sequenced material came from peripheral blood. V usage is TRBV12-3 or TRBV12-4 and J usage is TRBJ1-2; TRBD1 agrees at 8 bases. CDR3 residues: CASSYRGNYGYTF. For the CDR3, the DNA is TGTGCCAGCAGTTACAGGGGGAACTATGGCTACACCTTC.